The next 23 T cell receptor beta chains were all read from a single sample in a study of early T cells in non-severe SARS-CoV-2 infection. TCRdb called the 5' RACE reads again in MiXCR, with one record for every CDR3 protein. The sample lists 28,000 or so distinct CDR3 sequences; around 7% were seen once. The sequenced material came from whole blood. The source of these receptors is an adult who was a healthcare worker with PCR-confirmed SARS-CoV-2 infection or an uninfected control (not recorded which).

This clonotype was recorded a few times. The gene calls are TRBV5-1 and TRBJ2-5; 8 bases are shared with TRBD2. Germline assignment: CDR1 SGHRS and CDR2 YFSETQ. After removal of 7 bases from V and 2 bases from J, the junction contained 10 bases not matched to a gene. The CDR3 runs 15 residues. The chain's CDR3 is CASGVTAGAQETQYF. CDR3 in DNA: TGCGCCAGCGGGGTAACAGCGGGGGCTCAAGAGACCCAGTACTTC.

This clonotype appeared many times. The chain uses TRBV28 and TRBJ1-2; 7 bases fit TRBD1. J gave up 8 bases and V 11 bases, and 8 bases lay outside the gene matches. The CDR3 runs to 11 residues. The V gene's germline CDR1 is MDHEN and CDR2 SYDVKM. The CDR3 here is CAAREGAGYTF. Written as DNA, the CDR3 is TGTGCCGCGAGGGAGGGGGCCGGCTACACCTTC.

This clonotype was counted a few times. V gene TRBV5-6 combines with J gene TRBJ1-3, with TRBD1 identical over 8 bases. The CDR3 extends over 16 amino acids. Germline V gene lookup returns CDR1 SGHDT and CDR2 YYEEEE. The trim removed 1 base at V and 0 bases at J, leaving 3 bases unmatched. The CDR3 sequence is CASSLWTGYSGNTIYF. In DNA form, the CDR3 reads TGTGCCAGCAGCTTGTGGACAGGGTACTCTGGAAACACCATATATTTT. The whole variable domain, filled in from reference TRBV5-6 and TRBJ1-3, reads DAGVTQSPTHLIKTRGQQVTLRCSPKSGHDTVSWYQQALGQGPQFIFQYYEEEERQRGNFPDRFSGHQFPNYSSELNVNALLLGDSALYLCASSLWTGYSGNTIYFGEGSWLTVV.

In its sample, this clonotype was seen a few times. The chain joins TRBV7-2 to TRBJ1-1; D call uncertain. V lost 2 bases, J lost 4 bases, and 14 bases lay in between. Germline V CDR1 and CDR2: SGHTA, FQGNSA. The CDR3 spans 15 residues. This chain's CDR3 is CASSLSEWGGTEAFF. Here the CDR3 DNA reads TGTGCCAGCAGCTTATCTGAGTGGGGTGGCACTGAAGCTTTCTTT.

This clonotype appeared many times. The chain couples TRBV19 to TRBJ2-7, with TRBD1 matching 7 bases. Germline V gene data show CDR1 as LNHDA and CDR2 as SQIVND (reference sequence). The J segment lost 0 bases and the V segment lost 5 bases, leaving 4 bases of the junction unmatched. The CDR3 consists of 14 residues. CDR3 in DNA: TGTGCCAGTAGTGGACAGGCGAGCTCCTACGAGCAGTACTTC. Its translation is CASSGQASSYEQYF.

This clonotype was observed many times. The chain joins TRBV6-5 to TRBJ2-7, with 9 nucleotides matching TRBD1. There are 15 residues in the CDR3. V dropped 2 bases and J dropped 2; count of bases not matched to a gene: 4. The V gene's germline CDR1 is MNHEY and CDR2 SVGAGI. The chain's CDR3 is CASSYDRGEPYEQYF. The DNA for the CDR3 is TGTGCCAGCAGTTACGACAGGGGGGAACCCTACGAGCAGTACTTC.

The chain recombines TRBV12-3 or TRBV12-4 with TRBJ1-6, with D unclear. The germline V and J ends were trimmed by 2 bases and 0 bases, with 8 bases remaining between them. The CDR3 runs 16 residues. CDR3 DNA: TGTGCCAGCAGTTTAAGGCTGAGCTCCTATAATTCACCCCTCCACTTT. Protein: CASSLRLSSYNSPLHF.

This clonotype was detected many times. This chain joins TRBV4-3 and TRBJ1-2, with a tentative D call TRBD1 (5 bases). V lost 0 bases, J lost 2 bases, and 10 bases lay in between. The CDR3 sequence is 15 residues long. Germline V gene sequence: CDR1 LGHNA, CDR2 YSLEER. In nucleotides, the CDR3 is TGCGCCAGCAGCCAAGATTATAAGGGGAACTATGGCTACACCTTC. As protein: CASSQDYKGNYGYTF.

This clonotype was detected many times. A read error may account for a junction end that differs from germline. The rearrangement joins TRBV12-3 or TRBV12-4 to TRBJ2-3; the match to TRBD2 covers 8 bases. The CDR3 sequence is 13 residues long. The CDR3 nucleotides read TGTGCCAGCAGCGGGGGGGGCACAGTTACGCAGTATTTT. This gives the protein CASSGGGTVTQYF.

This clonotype was counted ten times or more. The gene calls are TRBV7-9 and TRBJ1-6; D unclear. The germline CDR1 and CDR2 sequences are SEHNR and FQNEAQ (reference sequence). With 5 bases removed from V and 7 bases from J, the gap between germline ends came to 15 bases. This CDR3 has 15 amino acids. The CDR3 nucleotides read TGTGCCAGCAGCCCCCCTGGCGGATTCAATTCACCCCTCCACTTT. Residues: CASSPPGGFNSPLHF.

This clonotype has a handful of counts. J is TRBJ1-1 and V is TRBV21-1; the table's D gene call, TRBD1, was not cross checked with the DNA. TRBV21-1 is classified as a pseudogene. The CDR3 spans 15 residues. The CDR3, as DNA: TGTGCCAGCAGAAGGGACAGGGGATTGAACACTGAAGCTTTCTTT. Translating it yields CASRRDRGLNTEAFF.

Comment on this clonotype: A read error may explain this, as a much larger clone is one base away. This chain links TRBV10-1 with TRBJ2-7, with D hard to call. V was clipped by 6 bases and J by 0 bases, with 9 bases between them. The CDR3 is made up of 13 amino acids. Germline V gene lookup returns CDR1 WNHNN and CDR2 SYGVQD (reference sequence). The CDR3 spells CASRTRNSYEQYF. For the CDR3, the DNA is TGCGCCAGCAGGACTCGGAACTCCTACGAGCAGTACTTC.

This clonotype was observed many times. V is TRBV11-3 and J is TRBJ2-5; 12 bases match TRBD2. The CDR3 has 19 amino acids. Germline V CDR1 and CDR2: SGHNT, YENEEA. V was pared by 2 bases and J by 2 bases, with 12 bases of the junction left unmatched. The CDR3 DNA follows: TGTGCCAGCAGCTTAATTCTGAGACTAGCGGGAGTTCAGCAAGAGACCCAGTACTTC. Residues: CASSLILRLAGVQQETQYF.

The J gene is TRBJ1-6, the V gene TRBV5-1, with D unclear. The germline V gene encodes CDR1 SGHRS and CDR2 YFSETQ. The CDR3 length is 13 residues. V gave up 5 bases and J gave up 10 bases, with 13 bases separating them. CDR3 coding DNA: TGCGCCAGCAGAGACCTGGACGGGTCACCCCTCCACTTT. This encodes CASRDLDGSPLHF.

V gene TRBV9 combines with J gene TRBJ1-2; no definite D call. Germline CDR1 and CDR2: SGDLS and YYNGEE. CDR3 length: 12 residues. Trimming removed 3 bases at V and 2 bases at J, with 5 bases between. This chain's CDR3 is CASSAPNYGYTF. CDR3 nucleotides: TGTGCCAGCAGCGCTCCCAACTATGGCTACACCTTC. Supplemented by reference TRBV9 and TRBJ1-2, the full variable domain reads DSGVTQTPKHLITATGQRVTLRCSPRSGDLSVYWYQQSLDQGLQFLIQYYNGEERAKGNILERFSAQQFPDLHSELNLSSLELGDSALYFCASSAPNYGYTFGSGTRLTVV.

Only a few counts were recorded for this clonotype. The chain uses TRBV7-2 and TRBJ2-7; tentatively, D is TRBD2 (6 bases). The germline V gene has CDR1 SGHTA and CDR2 FQGNSA. The V end lost 0 bases, the J end lost 0 bases, and 12 bases lay between the germline ends. This CDR3 is 16 amino acids long. CDR3 sequence (DNA): TGTGCCAGCAGCTTAGCCGGCGGGGCGAGCTCCTACGAGCAGTACTTC. Protein: CASSLAGGASSYEQYF.

This clonotype has at least ten counts. The gene calls are TRBV7-3 and TRBJ2-2; 9 nucleotides line up with TRBD2. The germline gives CDR1 SGHTA, CDR2 FQGTGA. The CDR3 is 16 residues long. After removal of 5 bases from V and 2 bases from J, the junction contained 6 bases not matched to a gene. This CDR3 is CASSKLAGTNTGELFF. The CDR3 DNA reads as TGTGCCAGCAGCAAACTAGCGGGCACCAACACCGGGGAGCTGTTTTTT.

This clonotype has just a few counts. The rearrangement links TRBV14 to TRBJ2-7; D unresolved. V lost 2 bases to trimming and J lost 4 bases, with 9 bases between them. The V gene's germline CDR1 is SGHDN and CDR2 FVKESK. The CDR3 consists of 13 residues. CDR3 loop: CASSQIAGYEQYF. The CDR3 bases are TGTGCCAGCAGCCAAATCGCAGGTTACGAGCAGTACTTC.

There are many counts of this clonotype. The chain recombines TRBV6-6 with TRBJ2-6, with D perhaps TRBD2 (5 bases). V shed 8 bases and J shed 0 bases, with 11 bases lying between them. The CDR3 sequence is 15 residues long. Germline loops: CDR1 MNHNY, CDR2 SVGAGI (reference sequence). The CDR3 protein is CASDGLHSGANVLTF. Here the CDR3 DNA reads TGTGCCAGCGATGGACTCCACTCTGGGGCCAACGTCCTGACTTTC.

This clonotype was found many times. The V call is TRBV5-1, the J call TRBJ2-7; D may match TRBD1 or TRBD2 (5 bases each). With 1 base removed from V and 4 bases from J, the gap between germline ends came to 15 bases. Looked up from germline, CDR1 is SGHRS and CDR2 is YFSETQ. There are 15 residues in the CDR3. The CDR3 here is CASSLIPVGGYEQYF. The CDR3 bases are TGCGCCAGCAGCTTGATCCCGGTTGGGGGTTACGAGCAGTACTTC.

The sample holds many counts of this clonotype. The chain uses TRBV6-1 and TRBJ1-1; D remains ambiguous. Germline V gene lookup returns CDR1 MNHNS and CDR2 SASEGT. This CDR3 contains 15 residues. Trimming stripped 7 bases from V and 8 bases from J, with 23 bases between. CDR3 DNA: TGTGCCAGCACCCCTCAACAACGATTCACAGCAGAAGCTTTCTTT. Amino acid sequence: CASTPQQRFTAEAFF.

As regards this clonotype: This may stem from a read error, because a much larger clone lies one nucleotide away. The CDR3 is CAGSPLDRGLYTGELFF. The CDR3 DNA follows: TGTGCCGGCAGTCCCCTGGACAGGGGGCTTTATACCGGGGAGCTGTTTTTT. The genes are TRBV6-2 or TRBV6-3 and TRBJ2-2, with 11 bases identical to TRBD1. The CDR3 extends over 17 amino acids. Germline assignment: CDR1 MNHEY and CDR2 SVGEGT.

There are many counts of this clonotype. The genes are TRBV15 and TRBJ2-7; D ambiguous. This CDR3 has 13 residues. V was pared by 2 bases and J by 2 bases, with 7 bases between. Germline V gene sequence: CDR1 LNHNV, CDR2 YYDKDF (reference sequence). The CDR3 spells CATSRSPTYEQYF. CDR3 DNA sequence: TGTGCCACCAGCAGAAGTCCTACCTACGAGCAGTACTTC.